The next 28 T cell receptor beta chains were all read from a single sample in a study of blood T cell repertoires in COVID-19. The assay was immunoSEQ multiplex PCR, and TCRdb's table has in-frame clones only and misses some. Of 350,000 to 450,000 clones in the sample, 70% to 90% are singletons; the top ten hold roughly 1.4%. What was sequenced was PBMCs or T cells enriched from blood (not recorded which). The source is a young woman who had been exposed to COVID-19.

The V and J genes are TRBV18 and TRBJ1-5, with a possible D match to TRBD1 (5 bases). Trimming pared 2 bases from V and 1 base from J, leaving 12 bases between. This CDR3 has 16 residues. Looked up from germline, CDR1 is KGHSH and CDR2 is LQKENI. The CDR3 nucleotides read TGTGCCAGCTCACCAGCCAGGACACTGAGCAATCAGCCCCAGCATTTT. This encodes CASSPARTLSNQPQHF. The full variable domain, in which reference TRBV18 and TRBJ1-5 provide the parts outside the CDR3, is NAGVMQNPRHLVRRRGQEARLRCSPMKGHSHVYWYRQLPEEGLKFMVYLQKENIIDESGMPKERFSAEFPKEGPSILRIQQVVRGDSAAYFCASSPARTLSNQPQHFGDGTRLSIL.

CDR3 amino acids: CASSFLGQVPSYEQYF. In DNA, the CDR3 is TGTGCCAGCAGTTTCCTCGGACAGGTCCCTTCCTACGAGCAGTACTTC. V gene TRBV28 combines with J gene TRBJ2-7; 7 bases agree with TRBD1. Trimming cost V 3 bases and J 1 base; bases outside gene matches: 9. CDR1 is MDHEN, CDR2 SYDVKM, per germline. CDR3 length: 16 residues.

The chain recombines TRBV2 with TRBJ2-5; TRBD2 matches 12 bases. Germline CDR1 reads SNHLY; CDR2 reads FYNNEI. The CDR3 spans 17 residues. The junction had 13 bases not matched to a gene; V was cut back by 6 bases and J by 5 bases. The CDR3 is CASSPGLAGFPTETQYF. CDR3 coding DNA: TGTGCCAGCAGCCCAGGACTAGCGGGATTTCCAACGGAGACCCAGTACTTC.

This sequence joins TRBV4-2 and TRBJ2-7, with 8 bases that match TRBD2. The germline V gene has CDR1 LGHNA and CDR2 YNFKEQ. The CDR3 runs 15 residues. Unmatched junction bases numbered 4, after V lost 0 bases and J lost 3 bases. CDR3 amino acids: CASSQDTGGVYEQYF. In nucleotides, the CDR3 is TGTGCCAGCAGCCAAGACACGGGAGGGGTCTACGAGCAGTACTTC.

The J gene is TRBJ2-7, the V gene TRBV6-1; 10 bases align to TRBD1. V lost 3 bases and J lost 4; bases outside the gene matches: 6. Germline assignment: CDR1 MNHNS and CDR2 SASEGT. CDR3 length: 15 amino acids. DNA for the CDR3: TGTGCCAGCAGTGATAGACAGGGGGCAAAGTACGAGCAGTACTTC. This gives the protein CASSDRQGAKYEQYF.

The CDR3, as DNA: TGTGCCAGCAGCTCCCGGACAGGGGGTTACACAGATACGCAGTATTTT. As protein: CASSSRTGGYTDTQYF. This chain joins TRBV7-2 and TRBJ2-3; 10 bases are a match to TRBD1. With 4 bases clipped from V and 2 bases from J, the junction kept 6 bases outside the gene matches. The germline V gene encodes CDR1 SGHTA and CDR2 FQGNSA. The CDR3 length is 16 residues.

This clone was seen once. This sequence joins TRBV5-1 and TRBJ1-1; 7 bases agree with TRBD1. CDR3 length: 15 amino acids. CDR1 and CDR2 (germline): SGHRS, YFSETQ. V shed 1 base and J 8 bases; nucleotides not matched to a gene: 11. The CDR3 bases are TGCGCCAGCAGCTTGACACAGGGGAGGTTTCGAGAAGCTTTCTTT. Its protein product is CASSLTQGRFREAFF.

This clone was seen once. The chain is built from TRBV27 and TRBJ1-5; 7 bases agree with TRBD1. The CDR3 runs 16 residues. Germline CDR1 and CDR2: MNHEY and SMNVEV (reference sequence). The junction had 5 bases not matched to a gene; V was cut back by 0 bases and J by 3 bases. Written as DNA, the CDR3 is TGTGCCAGCAGTTTATCCGGAGGACAGGTCAATCAGCCCCAGCATTTT. Protein: CASSLSGGQVNQPQHF.

V gene TRBV6-5 combines with J gene TRBJ1-1; D is undetermined. Germline V lookup: CDR1 MNHEY, CDR2 SVGAGI. V lost 8 bases and J 1 base, leaving 11 bases between the germline ends. The CDR3 totals 13 residues. CDR3 protein: CASLPGENTEAFF. The CDR3 nucleotides are TGTGCCAGCCTCCCCGGAGAGAACACTGAAGCTTTCTTT.

The genes are TRBV9 and TRBJ2-1; no definite D call. Germline CDR1 SGDLS, CDR2 YYNGEE. This CDR3 is 13 amino acids long. With 0 bases removed from V and 6 bases from J, the gap between germline ends came to 7 bases. The CDR3 DNA follows: TGTGCCAGCAGCGTAGCTGCGCGCAATGAGCAGTTCTTC. Its protein product is CASSVAARNEQFF.

A remark on this clone: In the same sample, other DNA sequences code for this CDR3. The chain employs TRBV12-3 or TRBV12-4 and TRBJ1-1; D might be TRBD1 (5 bases). V was trimmed by 5 bases and J by 2 bases, leaving 6 bases between them. The CDR3 sequence is 12 residues long. The CDR3 sequence is CASSRGNTEAFF. CDR3 nucleotide sequence: TGTGCCAGCAGTAGGGGAAACACTGAAGCTTTCTTT.

This clone has more than one count but fewer than ten. This chain connects TRBV7-9 to TRBJ2-2; D is unclear. Trimming took off 1 base at V and 1 base at J, with 7 bases between the two ends. The CDR3 is 15 residues long. CDR1 and CDR2 (germline): SEHNR, FQNEAQ (reference sequence). In DNA form, the CDR3 reads TGTGCCAGCAGCTTAGTGGGCCTGAACACCGGGGAGCTGTTTTTT. Protein: CASSLVGLNTGELFF. Full variable domain (remainder filled in from reference TRBV7-9 and TRBJ2-2): DTGVSQNPRHKITKRGQNVTFRCDPISEHNRLYWYRQTLGQGPEFLTYFQNEAQLEKSRLLSDRFSAERPKGSFSTLEIQRTEQGDSAMYLCASSLVGLNTGELFFGEGSRLTVL.

This chain uses TRBV29-1 with TRBJ1-1; the D gene is possibly TRBD1 (6 bases). The germline gives CDR1 SQVTM, CDR2 ANQGSEA. The ends were cut back, 5 bases at V and 6 bases at J, with 19 bases in the middle. The length of the CDR3 is 14 residues. CDR3 bases: TGCAGCGTTTCACCCTACCGGACAGCAGCTGAAGCTTTCTTT. Translation: CSVSPYRTAAEAFF.

On this clone itself: One end of the junction is discordant with germline, which a read error may explain. The V gene is TRBV6-1, the J gene TRBJ1-1; a possible D gene is TRBD1 (5 bases). The CDR3 has 12 amino acids. The germline CDR1 and CDR2 sequences are MNHNS and SASEGT. As DNA, the CDR3 is TGTGCCAGCAGTGAAGGGGCTATACAGGCCACTTTT. Encoded protein: CASSEGAIQATF.

The chain links TRBV7-3 to TRBJ1-2; 10 bases align to TRBD1. CDR1 and CDR2 from the germline V gene are SGHTA and FQGTGA. The CDR3 runs 18 residues. With 2 bases clipped from V and 3 bases from J, the junction kept 12 bases outside the gene matches. The DNA for the CDR3 is TGTGCCAGCAGCTTACTCTCCGGGACAGGGGCGAATGACTATGGCTACACCTTC. It specifies CASSLLSGTGANDYGYTF.

This rearrangement joins TRBV30 to TRBJ1-4, with 8 nucleotides matching TRBD1. This CDR3 region has 14 residues. The germline V gene has CDR1 GTSNPN and CDR2 SVGIG (reference sequence). The junction had 4 bases not matched to a gene; V was cut back by 3 bases and J by 4 bases. The CDR3 nucleotides read TGTGCCTGGAGCCACAGGGGGGGTAATGAAAAACTGTTTTTT. Protein: CAWSHRGGNEKLFF. The full variable domain, rest sourced from reference TRBV30 and TRBJ1-4, is SQTIHQWPATLVQPVGSPLSLECTVEGTSNPNLYWYRQAAGRGLQLLFYSVGIGQISSEVPQNLSASRPQDRQFILSSKKLLLSDSGFYLCAWSHRGGNEKLFFGSGTQLSVL.

V is TRBV11-2 and J is TRBJ1-4, with D tentatively TRBD1 (6 bases). V lost 5 bases and J lost 1, with 8 bases in between. Germline assignment: CDR1 SGHAT and CDR2 FQNNGV. The CDR3 is made up of 14 amino acids. CDR3: CASSQQGTNEKLFF. The CDR3 DNA follows: TGTGCCAGCAGCCAACAGGGAACTAATGAAAAACTGTTTTTT.

This chain joins TRBV7-8 and TRBJ1-5, with TRBD1 as a possible D gene (6 bases). Between the trimmed V and J ends, which lost 3 bases and 4 bases, there was a span of 10 bases. Germline loops: CDR1 SGHVS, CDR2 FQNEAQ. The CDR3 runs 14 residues. CDR3 residues: CASSFGGANQPQHF. CDR3 sequence (DNA): TGTGCCAGCAGCTTTGGGGGGGCTAATCAGCCCCAGCATTTT.

V is TRBV10-1 and J is TRBJ2-7; tentative D call: TRBD2 (6 bases). Trimming left V 3 bases short and J 0 bases short, with 12 bases between. CDR1 and CDR2 from the germline V gene are WNHNN and SYGVQD (reference sequence). The CDR3 spans 15 residues. The CDR3 here is CASSESQGGSYEQYF. The CDR3 coding sequence is TGCGCCAGCAGTGAATCTCAGGGAGGCTCCTACGAGCAGTACTTC.

The chain is built from TRBV4-1 and TRBJ1-5; no clear D gene. The CDR3 spans 13 residues. Germline-derived CDR1 and CDR2 are MGHRA and YSYEKL. With 0 bases removed from V and 4 bases from J, the gap between germline ends came to 4 bases. The CDR3 region has the DNA TGCGCCAGCAGCCAAGATTATAATCAGCCCCAGCATTTT. This encodes CASSQDYNQPQHF.

J is TRBJ2-1 and V is TRBV7-2; 7 nucleotides line up with TRBD1. Germline V lookup: CDR1 SGHTA, CDR2 FQGNSA. This CDR3 comprises 15 residues. Trimming removed 2 bases from V and 1 base from J; junction bases left unmatched: 2. CDR3 amino acids: CASSLIQGSYNEQFF. In nucleotides, the CDR3 is TGTGCCAGCAGCTTAATACAGGGGTCCTACAATGAGCAGTTCTTC.

The V gene is TRBV27, the J gene TRBJ1-1; TRBD1 matches 7 bases. The ends lost 7 bases at V and 1 base at J; junction bases unmatched: 6. CDR3 size: 14 residues. Germline CDR1 and CDR2: MNHEY and SMNVEV (reference sequence). CDR3 sequence (DNA): TGTGCCAGCAAGGCCGGGACAGCGAACACTGAAGCTTTCTTT. Its protein product is CASKAGTANTEAFF.

The rearrangement links TRBV14 to TRBJ1-2; TRBD1 matches at 9 bases. Germline V gene data show CDR1 as SGHDN and CDR2 as FVKESK. CDR3 length: 17 amino acids. Germline trimming cut 5 bases from V and 0 bases from J; bases unmatched to any gene: 10. The DNA for the CDR3 is TGTGCCAGCAGCTCTAGGACAGGGGAGGATCCTAACTATGGCTACACCTTC. Residues: CASSSRTGEDPNYGYTF. Full variable domain (rest looked up from reference TRBV14 and TRBJ1-2): EAGVTQFPSHSVIEKGQTVTLRCDPISGHDNLYWYRRVMGKEIKFLLHFVKESKQDESGMPNNRFLAERTGGTYSTLKVQPAELEDSGVYFCASSSRTGEDPNYGYTFGSGTRLTVV.

CDR3 in amino acids: CASRAGGATPYSYEQYF. The CDR3 nucleotides are TGTGCCAGCAGGGCCGGGGGGGCAACCCCTTATTCCTACGAGCAGTACTTC. This chain links TRBV28 with TRBJ2-7; 8 bases line up with TRBD2. This CDR3 is built from 17 residues. Per germline, CDR1 MDHEN and CDR2 SYDVKM. J lost 1 base, V lost 6 bases, and 14 bases had no gene match.

The V gene is TRBV6-5, the J gene TRBJ1-4; 11 nucleotides line up with TRBD1. Losses at the gene ends were 6 bases for V and 11 bases for J; bases not matched to a gene: 8. This CDR3 comprises 14 residues. Germline loops: CDR1 MNHEY, CDR2 SVGAGI. CDR3 sequence: CASRGGTGGMKLFF. The CDR3 DNA is TGTGCCAGCAGAGGGGGGACAGGGGGTATGAAACTGTTTTTT.

The chain couples TRBV7-9 to TRBJ2-6; no reliable D call. The germline gives CDR1 SEHNR, CDR2 FQNEAQ (reference sequence). Trimming removed 7 bases at V and 0 bases at J, with 7 bases between. The CDR3 extends over 14 amino acids. The CDR3 spells CASTTYSGANVLTF. In nucleotides, the CDR3 is TGTGCCAGCACCACTTACTCTGGGGCCAACGTCCTGACTTTC.

The chain has TRBV7-2 and TRBJ2-3, with 9 bases lining up with TRBD2. V was pared by 4 bases and J by 6 bases, with 8 bases of the junction left unmatched. The CDR3 has 15 residues. Germline V gene sequence: CDR1 SGHTA, CDR2 FQGNSA. Here the CDR3 DNA reads TGTGCCAGCAGCTCGAAGCGGGGGGTAGTGGATACGCAGTATTTT. It codes for CASSSKRGVVDTQYF.

The CDR3 spells CASSYKRGPYNEQFF. Here the CDR3 DNA reads TGTGCCAGCAGTTACAAGAGGGGGCCCTACAATGAGCAGTTCTTC. V usage is TRBV6-5 and J usage is TRBJ2-1; the match to TRBD1 covers 7 bases. CDR3 length equals 15 residues. V shed 2 bases, J shed 2 bases, and the junction held 3 bases outside the gene matches. Germline values: CDR1 MNHEY, CDR2 SVGAGI.